Below are 22 T cell receptor beta chains sequenced from a single sample in a study of T cells in Graves' hyperthyroidism and ophthalmopathy. TCR beta CDR3 regions were amplified from RNA. RT-PCR in the first round (using the HTBI primer set) targeted the TCR CDR3. TCRdb used MiXCR to reprocess the multiplex PCR reads, holding one entry per CDR3 protein. The sample lists about 46,000 distinct CDR3 sequences; approximately 49% were seen once. The sequencing input was peripheral blood or thyroid tissue (not recorded which). These receptors originate from a woman aged 45 to 65 with Graves' hyperthyroidism.

In its sample, this clonotype was seen many times. The J gene is TRBJ2-7, the V gene TRBV7-2; D call uncertain. CDR1 SGHTA and CDR2 FQGNSA come from the germline V gene. The CDR3 spans 13 residues. V shed 3 bases and J shed 2 bases, with 8 bases lying between them. The CDR3 bases are TGTGCCAGCAGCTTTGCGACCCCCTACGAGCAGTACTTC. Its protein is CASSFATPYEQYF.

This clonotype was picked up many times. V and J are TRBV20-1 and TRBJ2-7, with 11 bases fitting TRBD2. After removal of 8 bases from V and 5 bases from J, the junction contained 8 bases not matched to a gene. The CDR3 is made up of 13 amino acids. Germline CDR1 reads DFQATT; CDR2 reads SNEGSKA (reference sequence). CDR3 residues: CSTRTSGFNEQYF. In DNA, the CDR3 is TGCAGTACCCGGACTAGCGGGTTTAACGAGCAGTACTTC.

This clonotype was recorded many times. The genes are TRBV6-6 and TRBJ1-6; 9 positions agree with TRBD1. The CDR3 runs 14 residues. Germline V gene data show CDR1 as MNHNY and CDR2 as SVGAGI (reference sequence). V was clipped by 6 bases and J by 9 bases; unmatched bases: 6. The CDR3 DNA reads TGTGCCAGCAGCCGAGGACAGGGGTCTTCACCCCTCCACTTT. Its translation: CASSRGQGSSPLHF.

This clonotype came up many times. V gene TRBV6-5 combines with J gene TRBJ2-2; TRBD1 is a possible D gene (5 bases). The germline V gene has CDR1 MNHEY and CDR2 SVGAGI. CDR3 length: 13 amino acids. Trimming pared 6 bases from V and 6 bases from J, leaving 11 bases between. CDR3 sequence reads: CASRGVRAGELFF. CDR3 coding DNA: TGTGCCAGCAGAGGGGTCCGGGCCGGGGAGCTGTTTTTT.

The chain has TRBV5-4 and TRBJ2-2; D gene unclear. V was cut by 2 bases and J by 8 bases, with 10 bases left in between. From germline, CDR1 is SGHNT and CDR2 YYREEE (reference sequence). The CDR3 length is 13 residues. This CDR3 reads CASSFPSAGELFF. The CDR3 DNA is TGTGCCAGCAGCTTTCCGAGCGCAGGGGAGCTGTTTTTT.

The CDR3 DNA sequence: TGCAGTGCTAGAGGGGCCAGCGGGAGCTCCTACGAGCAGTACTTC. The encoded protein is CSARGASGSSYEQYF. This chain connects TRBV20-1 to TRBJ2-7, with 8 bases fitting TRBD2. The CDR3 consists of 15 residues. Germline CDR1 is DFQATT and CDR2 is SNEGSKA (reference sequence). Trimming cost V 1 base and J 0 bases; bases outside gene matches: 5.

The J gene is TRBJ2-7, the V gene TRBV14; perhaps D is TRBD1 or TRBD2 (6 bases each). The closer fit of TRBJ2-1 to the DNA end suggests the J call may be wrong. The CDR3 extends over 15 amino acids. Germline CDR1 SGHDN, CDR2 FVKESK. CDR3 sequence reads: CASSQGPGARDEQFF. CDR3 bases: TGTGCCAGCAGCCAAGGTCCGGGGGCGCGGGATGAGCAGTTCTTC.

This clonotype has a handful of counts. J is TRBJ2-5 and V is TRBV10-3; no firm D call. This CDR3 has 16 amino acids. Per the germline V gene, CDR1 is ENHRY and CDR2 is SYGVKD. V shed 3 bases and J shed 4 bases, with 18 bases lying between them. CDR3 sequence: CAISDPRPLLRETQYF. CDR3 in DNA: TGTGCCATCAGTGATCCGAGGCCTCTCCTCCGAGAGACCCAGTACTTC.

This chain uses TRBV10-3 with TRBJ2-5, with D tentatively TRBD2 (6 bases). Germline CDR1 and CDR2: ENHRY and SYGVKD. Trimming pared 10 bases from V and 6 bases from J, leaving 15 bases between. This CDR3 has 12 amino acids. The CDR3 region has the DNA TGTGCCAGCAGGGTAGCGGTGAAGACCCAGTACTTC. This encodes CASRVAVKTQYF.

The chain has TRBV20-1 and TRBJ2-7; 8 positions match TRBD2. The CDR3 contains 12 residues. Looked up from germline, CDR1 is DFQATT and CDR2 is SNEGSKA (reference sequence). V gave up 2 bases and J gave up 6 bases; unmatched junction bases: 3. The CDR3 here is CSARSGSSEQYF. CDR3 coding DNA: TGCAGTGCTAGAAGCGGGAGCTCCGAGCAGTACTTC.

The chain has TRBV29-1 and TRBJ2-5; the match to TRBD2 covers 9 bases. J was trimmed by 1 base and V by 6 bases; bases with no gene match: 6. Germline loops: CDR1 SQVTM, CDR2 ANQGSEA. This CDR3 is 14 amino acids long. The CDR3, as DNA: TGCAGCGTCCGGACTAGCGACCCCCAAGAGACCCAGTACTTC. Translation: CSVRTSDPQETQYF.

The V gene is TRBV20-1, the J gene TRBJ2-7; 10 bases are shared with TRBD2. With 3 bases clipped from V and 0 bases from J, the junction kept 5 bases outside the gene matches. In germline, CDR1 is DFQATT, CDR2 SNEGSKA (reference sequence). The CDR3 covers 15 residues. DNA for the CDR3: TGCAGTGCTAGGGGGCCTAGCGGGAGCTCCTACGAGCAGTACTTC. Protein sequence: CSARGPSGSSYEQYF.

This clonotype has at least ten counts. The rearrangement uses TRBV12-3 or TRBV12-4 and TRBJ1-2, with TRBD1 matching over 9 bases. V dropped 3 bases and J dropped 8; count of bases not matched to a gene: 13. The CDR3 loop spans 16 amino acids. The CDR3 region has the DNA TGTGCCAGCAGTTTCCGACCGGGACAGGGAGGGGGAGGCTACACCTTC. This encodes CASSFRPGQGGGGYTF.

This clonotype was detected many times. CDR3 bases: TGTGCCAGCAGTTTTCGACAGAACACAGATACGCAGTATTTT. It specifies CASSFRQNTDTQYF. This chain joins TRBV7-8 and TRBJ2-3, with D maybe TRBD1 (5 bases). The V gene's germline CDR1 is SGHVS and CDR2 FQNEAQ. The V gene lost 6 bases and the J gene lost 2 bases, with 12 bases spanning the gap. This CDR3 comprises 14 residues.

The CDR3 sequence: CASRPYEQYF. The CDR3 bases are TGTGCCAGCAGGCCCTACGAGCAGTACTTC. The chain has TRBV7-2 and TRBJ2-7, with D uncertain. CDR1 is SGHTA and CDR2 is FQGNSA in the germline V gene. The CDR3 length is 10 residues. Trimming removed 6 bases from V and 2 bases from J, with 2 bases in between.

The rearrangement uses TRBV12-3 or TRBV12-4 and TRBJ1-2; possible D gene TRBD1, 6 bases. The CDR3 is 13 residues long. V lost 5 bases and J 5 bases, leaving 12 bases between the germline ends. Here the CDR3 reads CASSRTVVYGYTF. CDR3 nucleotides: TGTGCCAGCAGTCGGACAGTGGTTTATGGCTACACCTTC.

The chain couples TRBV7-6 to TRBJ2-7, with TRBD1 identical over 9 bases. The CDR3 covers 15 residues. Germline CDR1 reads SGHVS; CDR2 reads FNYEAQ. The junction had 6 bases not matched to a gene; V was cut back by 1 base and J by 5 bases. CDR3 sequence (DNA): TGTGCCAGCAGCTTAGTAACAGGGGGCAGGGACGAGCAGTACTTC. The encoded protein is CASSLVTGGRDEQYF.

The V and J genes are TRBV27 and TRBJ2-3; maybe TRBD2 (5 bases). V shed 0 bases and J shed 1 base, with 5 bases lying between them. Germline V gene sequence: CDR1 MNHEY, CDR2 SMNVEV (reference sequence). The CDR3 has 14 amino acids. CDR3 loop: CASSLSRGTDTQYF. CDR3 coding DNA: TGTGCCAGCAGTTTATCGAGGGGCACAGATACGCAGTATTTT.

This clonotype was seen a few times. The rearrangement joins TRBV5-1 to TRBJ2-1, with 16 bases lining up with TRBD2. Germline V lookup: CDR1 SGHRS, CDR2 YFSETQ. This CDR3 has 15 residues. V was pared by 3 bases and J by 8 bases, with 2 bases of the junction left unmatched. DNA of the CDR3: TGCGCCAGCAGCTCCGGGACTAGCGGGAGGGATGAGCAGTTCTTC. Translated: CASSSGTSGRDEQFF. The entire variable domain, with the rest obtained from reference TRBV5-1 and TRBJ2-1, is as follows: KAGVTQTPRYLIKTRGQQVTLSCSPISGHRSVSWYQQTPGQGLQFLFEYFSETQRNKGNFPGRFSGRQFSNSRSEMNVSTLELGDSALYLCASSSGTSGRDEQFFGPGTRLTVL.

There are a few counts of this clonotype. The genes are TRBV29-1 and TRBJ2-5; D unclear. Germline assignment: CDR1 SQVTM and CDR2 ANQGSEA. Trimming took 3 bases from V and 4 from J, leaving 12 bases between them. CDR3 size: 13 residues. The chain's CDR3 is CSVDASRGETQYF. Written as DNA, the CDR3 is TGCAGCGTTGATGCCAGCAGAGGAGAGACCCAGTACTTC.

To note about this clonotype: The junction and the germline gene differ at one end; a read error may be behind it. This chain uses TRBV4-1 with TRBJ1-5; tentative D call: TRBD1 (6 bases). Germline-derived CDR1 and CDR2 are MGHRA and YSYEKL. The CDR3 is 13 amino acids. CDR3 DNA sequence: TGTGCCAGCAAGGGGGGGCTCAATCAGCCCCAGCATTTT. Translation gives CASKGGLNQPQHF.

Regarding this clonotype: The CDR3 end shows no conserved phenylalanine or tryptophan, and so a read error is likely. The chain is built from TRBV7-9 and TRBJ2-7; 8 positions agree with TRBD1. After removal of 3 bases from V and 5 bases from J, the junction contained 6 bases not matched to a gene. Looked up from germline, CDR1 is SEHNR and CDR2 is FQNEAQ (reference sequence). The length of the CDR3 is 14 residues. The CDR3 bases are TGTGCCAGCAGCTTGGCAGGGGGCTTCGACGAGCAGTACCTC. Protein: CASSLAGGFDEQYL.